The next 10 T cell receptor beta chains were all read from a single sample in a study of Ad26.COV2.S vaccination and SARS-CoV-2 variants. Treatment noted: around 19 received Ad26.COV2.S at low or high dose, single or two shots; about five received placebo; per-sample allocation not given. The investigators took samples on day 63 after the first vaccine or placebo injection. TCRdb's table, derived via immunoSEQ multiplex PCR, lists solely in-frame clones and lacks some. The table records 380,000 or so clones, 75% to 90% of them present only once. The specimen comprised peripheral blood, sampled in a trial of Ad26.COV2.S vaccine versus placebo. These receptors were collected from a person between 18 and 65 years old who received the Ad26.COV2.S COVID-19 vaccine or a placebo.

CDR3 sequence: CASKTLPSGSTDTQYF. CDR3 in DNA: TGTGCCAGCAAAACCCTTCCTAGCGGGAGCACAGATACGCAGTATTTT. The rearrangement links TRBV27 to TRBJ2-3; 8 bases match TRBD2. Germline CDR1 and CDR2: MNHEY and SMNVEV (reference sequence). V lost 7 bases, J lost 0 bases, and 9 bases stayed unmatched. The CDR3 extends over 16 amino acids.

The chain joins TRBV7-9 to TRBJ2-2; no clear D. The CDR3 consists of 13 residues. Germline V gene sequence: CDR1 SEHNR, CDR2 FQNEAQ (reference sequence). Trimming pared 1 base from V and 13 bases from J, leaving 13 bases between. The CDR3: CASSLDRHKRLFF. CDR3 coding DNA: TGTGCCAGCAGCTTAGATCGGCATAAAAGGCTGTTTTTT.

This clone was seen only once. The CDR3 nucleotides read TGTGCCAGCAGCCCCCCCGGCAGGTACGAGCAGTACTTC. This encodes CASSPPGRYEQYF. This sequence joins TRBV7-9 and TRBJ2-7, with no clear D. From germline, CDR1 is SEHNR and CDR2 FQNEAQ (reference sequence). CDR3 length: 13 residues. Trimming pared 5 bases from V and 4 bases from J, leaving 12 bases between.

This sequence joins TRBV5-6 and TRBJ1-4; 7 positions match TRBD1. This CDR3 contains 16 residues. Germline trimming cut 4 bases from V and 3 bases from J; bases unmatched to any gene: 9. CDR1 is SGHDT and CDR2 is YYEEEE in the germline V gene. Here the CDR3 reads CASSGPGGLANEKLFF. The CDR3 region has the DNA TGTGCCAGCAGCGGACCAGGGGGATTGGCTAATGAAAAACTGTTTTTT.

The gene calls are TRBV27 and TRBJ2-7; D is uncertain. Germline V gives CDR1 MNHEY, CDR2 SMNVEV (reference sequence). CDR3 length: 11 residues. Trimming left V 4 bases short and J 8 bases short, with 9 bases between. CDR3: CASSWDGQQYF. The CDR3 bases are TGTGCCAGCAGTTGGGATGGACAGCAGTACTTC.

The chain couples TRBV28 to TRBJ2-5; 7 nucleotides align to TRBD1. This CDR3 is 14 amino acids long. J lost 7 bases, V lost 1 base, and 6 bases had no gene match. Looked up from germline, CDR1 is MDHEN and CDR2 is SYDVKM. For the CDR3, the DNA is TGTGCCAGCAGTTTATTCAGGGGGTATGGGACCCAGTACTTC. Translation: CASSLFRGYGTQYF.

This clone has only a few counts. The CDR3 here is CASFPRVEKLFF. The CDR3, as DNA: TGTGCCAGTTTCCCCAGGGTCGAAAAACTGTTTTTT. The rearrangement links TRBV2 to TRBJ1-4; D possibly corresponds to TRBD1 (5 bases). The germline CDR1 and CDR2 sequences are SNHLY and FYNNEI. The CDR3 loop spans 12 amino acids. V lost 9 bases to trimming and J lost 8 bases, with 13 bases between them. The full variable domain, rest sourced from reference TRBV2 and TRBJ1-4, is EPEVTQTPSHQVTQMGQEVILRCVPISNHLYFYWYRQILGQKVEFLVSFYNNEISEKSEIFDDQFSVERPDGSNFTLKIRSTKLEDSAMYFCASFPRVEKLFFGSGTQLSVL.

The genes are TRBV24-1 and TRBJ2-6; D possibly corresponds to TRBD2 (6 bases). The length of the CDR3 is 16 residues. From germline, CDR1 is KGHDR and CDR2 SFDVKD. V shed 2 bases and J shed 1 base, with 8 bases lying between them. CDR3 coding DNA: TGTGCCACCAGTGATTGGAGGGCTTCTGGGGCCAACGTCCTGACTTTC. Translation: CATSDWRASGANVLTF.

V gene TRBV10-3 combines with J gene TRBJ1-6; D is ambiguous. This CDR3 has 13 amino acids. Germline lookup yields CDR1 ENHRY and CDR2 SYGVKD. V lost 3 bases to trimming and J lost 13 bases, with 13 bases between them. This CDR3 is CAISDKRVSPLHF. The CDR3 DNA reads TGTGCCATCAGTGATAAGCGCGTTTCGCCCCTCCACTTT.

The rearrangement joins TRBV2 to TRBJ2-4; 9 bases are a match to TRBD1. V lost 8 bases, J lost 0 bases, and 14 bases stayed unmatched. This CDR3 region has 18 residues. CDR1 is SNHLY and CDR2 is FYNNEI in the germline V gene. Here the CDR3 reads CASLSGQGGGLAKNIQYF. The CDR3 bases are TGTGCCAGCCTTTCGGGACAGGGAGGAGGGTTAGCCAAAAACATTCAGTACTTC.